One sample yielded the 6 T cell receptor beta chains listed below, sequenced in a study of neurological immune-mediated disorders. The time point is: longitudinal time-point 1 (baseline). One entry per CDR3 protein results from TCRdb running MiXCR on the 5' RACE reads. This sample has tens of thousands of distinct CDR3 sequences; about a tenth occur once, and the top ten carry roughly a tenth. Sample: PBMCs. These receptors were obtained from a man aged 25-45 years in good health.

The sample holds many counts of this clonotype. The rearrangement uses TRBV14 and TRBJ1-5, with unresolved D. V lost 2 bases and J 7 bases, leaving 9 bases between the germline ends. Germline CDR1 reads SGHDN; CDR2 reads FVKESK. This CDR3 spans 13 amino acids. The CDR3 spells CASSQLGGQPQHF. The CDR3 region has the DNA TGTGCCAGCAGCCAATTAGGTGGGCAGCCCCAGCATTTT.

There are many counts of this clonotype. The chain carries TRBV5-6 and TRBJ2-1; D is unclear. The CDR3 is made up of 14 amino acids. V was clipped by 4 bases and J by 4 bases, with 12 bases between them. Germline CDR1 is SGHDT and CDR2 is YYEEEE. The CDR3 DNA reads TGTGCCAGCAGCCCCATAGACTCTTACAATGAGCAGTTCTTC. It encodes CASSPIDSYNEQFF. Complete variable domain (other parts from reference TRBV5-6 and TRBJ2-1): DAGVTQSPTHLIKTRGQQVTLRCSPKSGHDTVSWYQQALGQGPQFIFQYYEEEERQRGNFPDRFSGHQFPNYSSELNVNALLLGDSALYLCASSPIDSYNEQFFGPGTRLTVL.

This clonotype has at least ten counts. This rearrangement joins TRBV20-1 to TRBJ2-1; D possibly corresponds to TRBD1 (6 bases). V lost 4 bases and J lost 3, with 19 bases in between. Germline V gene lookup returns CDR1 DFQATT and CDR2 SNEGSKA (reference sequence). CDR3 length: 16 amino acids. The CDR3 sequence is CSATSYEGENYNEQFF. CDR3 bases: TGCAGTGCTACGTCCTATGAGGGGGAGAACTACAATGAGCAGTTCTTC.

This clonotype was picked up a small number of times. The V call is TRBV10-2, the J call TRBJ2-5; D is ambiguous. The CDR3 length is 14 residues. CDR1 WSHSY and CDR2 SAAADI come from the germline V gene. Trimming pared 2 bases from V and 2 bases from J, leaving 9 bases between. CDR3 bases: TGCGCCAGCAGTGAGAAGAAATTGCAAGAGACCCAGTACTTC. Translation gives CASSEKKLQETQYF.

In its sample, this clonotype was seen many times. The chain recombines TRBV19 with TRBJ1-5; TRBD1 matches at 7 bases. This CDR3 region has 13 residues. CDR1 is LNHDA, CDR2 SQIVND, per germline (reference sequence). Trimming took 9 bases from V and 4 from J; bases not matched to a gene: 6. CDR3 DNA: TGTGCCAGCCGGGACAGCCAAAATCAGCCCCAGCATTTT. Its protein is CASRDSQNQPQHF.

The V and J genes are TRBV13 and TRBJ1-1; D is possibly TRBD1 (6 bases). The CDR3 contains 13 residues. Germline-derived CDR1 and CDR2 are PRHDT and FYEKMQ (reference sequence). V gave up 7 bases and J gave up 5 bases, with 14 bases separating them. The CDR3 loop is CASNRQVLTEAFF. For the CDR3, the DNA is TGTGCCAGCAACCGACAGGTTCTAACTGAAGCTTTCTTT. Full variable domain (outside the CDR3, taken from reference TRBV13 and TRBJ1-1): AAGVIQSPRHLIKEKRETATLKCYPIPRHDTVYWYQQGPGQDPQFLISFYEKMQSDKGSIPDRFSAQQFSDYHSELNMSSLELGDSALYFCASNRQVLTEAFFGQGTRLTVV.